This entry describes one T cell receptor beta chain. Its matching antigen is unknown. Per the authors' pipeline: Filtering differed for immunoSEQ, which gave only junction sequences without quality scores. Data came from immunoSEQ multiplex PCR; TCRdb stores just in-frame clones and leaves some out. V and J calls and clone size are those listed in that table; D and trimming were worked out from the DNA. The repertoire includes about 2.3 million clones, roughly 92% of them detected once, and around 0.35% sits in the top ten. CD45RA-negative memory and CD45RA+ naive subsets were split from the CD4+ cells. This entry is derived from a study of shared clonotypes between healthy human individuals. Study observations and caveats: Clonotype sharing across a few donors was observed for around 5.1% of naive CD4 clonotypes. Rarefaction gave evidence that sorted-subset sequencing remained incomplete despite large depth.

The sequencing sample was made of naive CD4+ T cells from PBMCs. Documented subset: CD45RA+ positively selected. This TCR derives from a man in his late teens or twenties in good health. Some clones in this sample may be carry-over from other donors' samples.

The chain's CDR3 is CASSFNGGRSGANVLTF. CDR3 nucleotide sequence: TGTGCCAGCAGTTTTAATGGGGGAAGGTCTGGGGCCAACGTCCTGACTTTC. V and J are TRBV27 and TRBJ2-6, with D possibly being TRBD1 or TRBD2 (5 bases each). The CDR3 has 17 residues. Germline V gene data show CDR1 as MNHEY and CDR2 as SMNVEV (reference sequence). Trimming shortened V by 3 bases and J by 1 base, and 13 bases separated the two germline ends.